Listed below are T cell receptor beta chains from one sample, sequenced in a study of cytomegalovirus exposure and HLA in healthy donors. The table came from immunoSEQ multiplex PCR; TCRdb's copy has only in-frame clones and leaves some out. Found here are about 140,000 clones, 60% to 85% of them singletons; the top ten hold approximately 1.3%. Specimen: PBMCs. All receptors come from a male donor in good health and CMV-seropositive. The conserved cysteine and the conserved F or W are not part of the CDR3 here. A row's size may be missing; if present it is once, few, many or a size class.

CDR3aa	v_gene	abundance	j_gene	len
ASVPGYLTEAF	TRBV19	.	TRBJ1-1	11
ASRLDSQEGVVG	TRBV27	.	TRBJ1-2	12
ASSLLELQETQY	TRBV18	.	TRBJ2-5	12
ASSPTGKISYEQY	TRBV19	.	TRBJ2-7	13
ASRRDMDTEAF	TRBV2	.	TRBJ1-1	11
ASSLPTSGGGTDTQY	TRBV7-6	once	TRBJ2-3	15
ASSLARGNQPQH	TRBV7-2	.	TRBJ1-5	12
ASSLAGQVSPLH	TRBV13	.	TRBJ1-6	12
ASRTQGEKLF	TRBV7-9	few	TRBJ1-4	10
ASSPGEYRGDEAF	TRBV6-5	.	TRBJ1-1	13
ASSSGLVPEQY	TRBV7-9	.	TRBJ2-7	11
ASSQLGLAGETQY	TRBV4-1	.	TRBJ2-5	13
ASSPKDRNTGELF	TRBV9	.	TRBJ2-2	13
ASTPDRGYGYT	TRBV19	.	TRBJ1-2	11
ASKEGQGHYNEQF	TRBV2	.	TRBJ2-1	13
ASTPSGGTYNEQF	TRBV6-1	.	TRBJ2-1	13
ASSLGQGENEQY	TRBV5-1	.	TRBJ2-7	12
ASSMWTSEVSEQY	TRBV19	.	TRBJ2-7	13
ASSSPPDRDQY	TRBV7-9	.	TRBJ2-7	11
ATTSGGYNEQF	TRBV10-3	once	TRBJ2-1	11